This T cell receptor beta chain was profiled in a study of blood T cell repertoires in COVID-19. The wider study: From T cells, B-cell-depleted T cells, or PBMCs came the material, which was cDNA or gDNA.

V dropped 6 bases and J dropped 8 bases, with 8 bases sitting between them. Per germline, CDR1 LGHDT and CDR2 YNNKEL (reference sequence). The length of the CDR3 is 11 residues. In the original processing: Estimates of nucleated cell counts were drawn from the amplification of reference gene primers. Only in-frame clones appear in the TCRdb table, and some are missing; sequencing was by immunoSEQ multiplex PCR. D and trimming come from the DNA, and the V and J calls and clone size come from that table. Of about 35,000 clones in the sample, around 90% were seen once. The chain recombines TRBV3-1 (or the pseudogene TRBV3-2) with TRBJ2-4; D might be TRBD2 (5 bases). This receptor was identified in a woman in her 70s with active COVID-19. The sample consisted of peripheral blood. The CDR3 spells CASRSGDIQYF. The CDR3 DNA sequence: TGTGCCAGCAGATCCGGGGACATTCAGTACTTC.